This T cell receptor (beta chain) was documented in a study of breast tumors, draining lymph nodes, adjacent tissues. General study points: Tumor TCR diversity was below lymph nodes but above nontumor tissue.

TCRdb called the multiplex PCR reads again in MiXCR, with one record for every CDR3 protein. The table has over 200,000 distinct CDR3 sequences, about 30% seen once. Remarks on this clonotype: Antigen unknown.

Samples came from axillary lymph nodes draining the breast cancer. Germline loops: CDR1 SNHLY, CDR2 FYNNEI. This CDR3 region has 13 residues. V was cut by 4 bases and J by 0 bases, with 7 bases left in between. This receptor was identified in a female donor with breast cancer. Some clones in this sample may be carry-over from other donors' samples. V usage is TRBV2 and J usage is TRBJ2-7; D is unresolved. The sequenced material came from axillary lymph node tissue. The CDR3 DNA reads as TGTGCCAGCAGTGGACCGCCCTCCTACGAGCAGTACTTC. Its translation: CASSGPPSYEQYF. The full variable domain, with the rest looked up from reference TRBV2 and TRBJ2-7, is EPEVTQTPSHQVTQMGQEVILRCVPISNHLYFYWYRQILGQKVEFLVSFYNNEISEKSEIFDDQFSVERPDGSNFTLKIRSTKLEDSAMYFCASSGPPSYEQYFGPGTRLTVT.